Listed below are T cell receptor beta chains from one sample, sequenced in a study of CD4 T cells in relation to SARS-CoV-2 and coronaviruses. Sequencing used immunoSEQ multiplex PCR; TCRdb keeps in-frame clones, though not all of them. The table includes around 25,000 clones, around 78% detected once. No cognate antigen is known for these TCRs. Sequencing input: CD4+ T cells from PBMCs, cultured in vitro. Every receptor here comes from a human donor in good health. Both conserved end residues are trimmed from each CDR3.

j_call: TRBJ2-1; v_call: TRBV2; cdr3_aa: ASSLRDTRGSYNEQF
j_call: TRBJ2-3; v_call: TRBV10-1; cdr3_aa: ASSAEQGNTQY
j_call: TRBJ1-1; v_call: TRBV30; cdr3_aa: ASSSDRGREAF
j_call: TRBJ2-5; v_call: TRBV24-1; cdr3_aa: ATGKDNGETQY
j_call: TRBJ2-5; v_call: TRBV7-2; cdr3_aa: ASSLEGAGRGRETQY
j_call: TRBJ1-2; v_call: TRBV28; cdr3_aa: ASSAGDENGYT
j_call: TRBJ1-5; v_call: TRBV3-1/TRBV3-2; cdr3_aa: ASSQGRGQPQH
j_call: TRBJ1-1; v_call: TRBV29-1; cdr3_aa: SVWTGMNTEAF
j_call: TRBJ2-2; v_call: TRBV30; cdr3_aa: AWSVLRPGELF
j_call: TRBJ1-4; v_call: TRBV15; cdr3_aa: ATSRVGGIEKLF
j_call: TRBJ2-3; v_call: TRBV24-1; cdr3_aa: ATSDNSDLTDTQY
j_call: TRBJ2-2; v_call: TRBV24-1; cdr3_aa: ATSGTSGSEATGELF
j_call: TRBJ1-5; v_call: TRBV6-5; cdr3_aa: ATAGQENQPQH
j_call: TRBJ2-3; v_call: TRBV5-1; cdr3_aa: ASSPLTPGQGSTDTQY
j_call: TRBJ2-3; v_call: TRBV30; cdr3_aa: AWSVQGRGGTDTQY
j_call: TRBJ2-1; v_call: TRBV5-4; cdr3_aa: ASSQKDGLSYNEQF